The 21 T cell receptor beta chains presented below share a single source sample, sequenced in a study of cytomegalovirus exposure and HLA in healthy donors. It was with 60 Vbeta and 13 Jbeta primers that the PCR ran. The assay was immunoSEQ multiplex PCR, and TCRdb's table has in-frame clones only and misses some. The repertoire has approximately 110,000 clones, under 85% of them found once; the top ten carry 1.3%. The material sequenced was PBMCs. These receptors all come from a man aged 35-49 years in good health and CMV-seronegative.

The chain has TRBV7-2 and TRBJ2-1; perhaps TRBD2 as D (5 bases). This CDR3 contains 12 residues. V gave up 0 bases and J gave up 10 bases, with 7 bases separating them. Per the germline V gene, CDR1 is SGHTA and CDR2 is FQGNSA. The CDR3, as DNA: TGTGCCAGCAGCTTAGCCGAGCGGGAGCAGTTCTTC. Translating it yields CASSLAEREQFF.

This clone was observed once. For the CDR3, the DNA is TGTGCCAGCAGCCAAGAGATTTTCCAGGGCATTCAGTACTTC. As protein: CASSQEIFQGIQYF. The chain recombines TRBV4-2 with TRBJ2-4; weak D call: TRBD1 (5 bases). Trimming took 0 bases from V and 9 from J, leaving 12 bases between them. The CDR3 is 14 amino acids. Germline V gene lookup returns CDR1 LGHNA and CDR2 YNFKEQ.

The CDR3 nucleotides are TGCAGCGTCGGACTAGCGGTTATCCAAGAGACCCAGTACTTC. Amino acids: CSVGLAVIQETQYF. This sequence joins TRBV29-1 and TRBJ2-5; TRBD2 matches 10 bases. The germline CDR1 and CDR2 sequences are SQVTM and ANQGSEA. Germline trimming cut 6 bases from V and 1 base from J; bases unmatched to any gene: 5. The CDR3 runs 14 residues.

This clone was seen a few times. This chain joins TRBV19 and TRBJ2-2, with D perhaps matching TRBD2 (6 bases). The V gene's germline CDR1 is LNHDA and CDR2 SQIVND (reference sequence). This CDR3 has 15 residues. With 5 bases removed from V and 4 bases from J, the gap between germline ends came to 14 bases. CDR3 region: CASSPGEVGTGELFF. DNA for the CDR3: TGTGCCAGTAGTCCGGGGGAGGTTGGCACCGGGGAGCTGTTTTTT.

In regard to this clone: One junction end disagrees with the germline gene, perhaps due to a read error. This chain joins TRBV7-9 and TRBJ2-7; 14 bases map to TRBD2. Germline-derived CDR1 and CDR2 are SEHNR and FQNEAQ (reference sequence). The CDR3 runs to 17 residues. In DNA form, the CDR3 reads TGTTCCAGCAGCTCCGGGACTAGCGGGAGCCTTGTCTACGAGCAGTACTTC. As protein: CSSSSGTSGSLVYEQYF.

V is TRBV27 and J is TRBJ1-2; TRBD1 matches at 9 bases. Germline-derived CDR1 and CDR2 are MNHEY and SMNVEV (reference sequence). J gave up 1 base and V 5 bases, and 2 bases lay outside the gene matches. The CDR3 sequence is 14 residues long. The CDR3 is CASSPDRGNYGYTF. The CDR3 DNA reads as TGTGCCAGCAGTCCGGACAGGGGTAACTATGGCTACACCTTC.

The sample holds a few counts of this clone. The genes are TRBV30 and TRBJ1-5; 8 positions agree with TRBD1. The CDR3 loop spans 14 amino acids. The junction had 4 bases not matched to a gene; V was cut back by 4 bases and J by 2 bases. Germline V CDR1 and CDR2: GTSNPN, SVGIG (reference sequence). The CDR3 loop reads CAWTDRGGNQPQHF. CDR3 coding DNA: TGTGCCTGGACAGACAGGGGAGGCAATCAGCCCCAGCATTTT.

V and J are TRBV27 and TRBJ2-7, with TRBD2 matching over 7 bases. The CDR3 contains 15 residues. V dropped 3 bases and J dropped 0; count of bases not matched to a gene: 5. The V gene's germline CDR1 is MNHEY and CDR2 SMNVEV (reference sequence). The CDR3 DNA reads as TGTGCCAGCAGTTTGGGGGGGTTGAGCTCCTACGAGCAGTACTTC. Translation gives CASSLGGLSSYEQYF.

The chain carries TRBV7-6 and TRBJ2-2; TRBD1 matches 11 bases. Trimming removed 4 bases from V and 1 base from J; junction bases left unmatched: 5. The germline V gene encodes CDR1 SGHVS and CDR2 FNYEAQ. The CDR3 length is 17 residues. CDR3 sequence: CASSSRGTGGNTGELFF. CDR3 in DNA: TGTGCCAGCAGCTCAAGAGGGACAGGGGGGAACACCGGGGAGCTGTTTTTT.

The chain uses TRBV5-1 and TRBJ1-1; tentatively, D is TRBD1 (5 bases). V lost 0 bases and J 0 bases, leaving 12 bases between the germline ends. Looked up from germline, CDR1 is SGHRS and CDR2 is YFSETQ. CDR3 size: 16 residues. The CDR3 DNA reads TGCGCCAGCAGCTTGGGGGGCACTTCAATGAACACTGAAGCTTTCTTT. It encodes CASSLGGTSMNTEAFF.

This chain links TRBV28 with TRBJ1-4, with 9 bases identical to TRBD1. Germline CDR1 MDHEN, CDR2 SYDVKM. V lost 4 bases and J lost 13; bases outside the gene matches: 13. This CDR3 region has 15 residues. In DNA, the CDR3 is TGTGCCAGCAGTTCAGCCGGGACAGGGTGGGGAGGACTGTTTTTT. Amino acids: CASSSAGTGWGGLFF.

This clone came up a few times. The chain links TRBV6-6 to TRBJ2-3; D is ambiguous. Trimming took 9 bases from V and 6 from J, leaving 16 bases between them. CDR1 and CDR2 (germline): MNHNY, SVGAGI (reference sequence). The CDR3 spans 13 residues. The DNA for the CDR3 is TGTGCCAGTTCTAGTTCACGTTCGGATACGCAGTATTTT. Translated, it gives CASSSSRSDTQYF.

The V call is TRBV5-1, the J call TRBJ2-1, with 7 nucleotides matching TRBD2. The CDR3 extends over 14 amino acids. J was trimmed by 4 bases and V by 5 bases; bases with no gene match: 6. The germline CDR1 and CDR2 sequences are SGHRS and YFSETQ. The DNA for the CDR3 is TGCGCCAGCAGGTCGGGGGAGGGTTACAATGAGCAGTTCTTC. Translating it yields CASRSGEGYNEQFF.

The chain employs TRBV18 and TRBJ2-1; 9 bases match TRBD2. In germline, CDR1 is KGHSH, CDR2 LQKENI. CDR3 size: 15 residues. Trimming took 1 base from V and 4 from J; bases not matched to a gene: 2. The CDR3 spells CASSPQREVYNEQFF. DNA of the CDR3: TGTGCCAGCTCACCACAGCGGGAGGTATACAATGAGCAGTTCTTC. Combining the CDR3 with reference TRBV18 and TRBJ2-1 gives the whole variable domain NAGVMQNPRHLVRRRGQEARLRCSPMKGHSHVYWYRQLPEEGLKFMVYLQKENIIDESGMPKERFSAEFPKEGPSILRIQQVVRGDSAAYFCASSPQREVYNEQFFGPGTRLTVL.

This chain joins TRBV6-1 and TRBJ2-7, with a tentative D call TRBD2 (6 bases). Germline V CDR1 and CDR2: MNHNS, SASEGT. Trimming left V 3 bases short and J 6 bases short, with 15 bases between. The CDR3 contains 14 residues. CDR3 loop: CASSELGRRSEQYF. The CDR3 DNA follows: TGTGCCAGCAGTGAGTTAGGGAGGAGGAGCGAGCAGTACTTC.

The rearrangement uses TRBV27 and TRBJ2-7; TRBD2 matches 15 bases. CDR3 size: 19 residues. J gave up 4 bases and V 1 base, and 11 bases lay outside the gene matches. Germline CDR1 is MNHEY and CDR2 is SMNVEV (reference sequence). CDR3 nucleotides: TGTGCCAGCAGTTTATTCGCAGGACTAGCGGGAGGGCCTTTGTACGAGCAGTACTTC. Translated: CASSLFAGLAGGPLYEQYF.

CDR3 DNA sequence: TGTGCCAGCAGCTCCTACAGGGGGAGCTCCTACGAGCAGTACTTC. Amino acids: CASSSYRGSSYEQYF. The V and J genes are TRBV11-2 and TRBJ2-7, with TRBD1 matching over 8 bases. Germline CDR1 SGHAT, CDR2 FQNNGV. The V segment lost 4 bases and the J segment 0 bases; nucleotides outside the gene matches: 5. CDR3 length equals 15 residues.

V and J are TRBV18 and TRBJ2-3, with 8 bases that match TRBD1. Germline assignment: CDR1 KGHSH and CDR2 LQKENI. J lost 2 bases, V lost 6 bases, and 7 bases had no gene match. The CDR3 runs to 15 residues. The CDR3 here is CASSGGQAITDTQYF. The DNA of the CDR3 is TGTGCCAGCTCGGGGGGACAGGCGATCACAGATACGCAGTATTTT.

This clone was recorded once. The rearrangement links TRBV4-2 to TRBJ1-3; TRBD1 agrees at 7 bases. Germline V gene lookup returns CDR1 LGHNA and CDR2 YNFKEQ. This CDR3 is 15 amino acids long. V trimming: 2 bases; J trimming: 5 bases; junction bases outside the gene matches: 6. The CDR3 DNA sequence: TGTGCCAGCAGCCAACTCAACAGGGGACGAAACACCATATATTTT. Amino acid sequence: CASSQLNRGRNTIYF.

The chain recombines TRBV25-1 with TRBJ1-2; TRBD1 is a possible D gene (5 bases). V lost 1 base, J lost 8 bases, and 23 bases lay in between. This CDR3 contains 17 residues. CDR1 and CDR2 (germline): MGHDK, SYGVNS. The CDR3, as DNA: TGTGCCAGCAGTGAATTGACTCCGGACAACGTTTATCTCGGCTACACCTTC. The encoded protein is CASSELTPDNVYLGYTF.

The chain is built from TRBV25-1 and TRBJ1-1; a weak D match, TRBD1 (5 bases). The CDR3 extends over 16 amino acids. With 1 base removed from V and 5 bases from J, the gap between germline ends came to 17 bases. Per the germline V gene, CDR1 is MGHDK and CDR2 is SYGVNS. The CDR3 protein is CASSEFQGLGGTEAFF. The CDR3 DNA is TGTGCCAGCAGTGAATTCCAGGGCTTAGGCGGTACTGAAGCTTTCTTT.